This T cell receptor beta chain appears in the sequencing data of a study of memory B cells and T cells in multiple sclerosis. Study-level findings and limits: Normalization was needed because clone-set size differences affected shared clonotype counts.

Separate sequencing covered autoproliferating (CFSE-dim) and non-proliferating (CFSE-high) T cells from stimulus-free culture. Replicate wells were pooled after six to eight days of stimulus-free culture of roughly 5x10^7 CFSE-labeled PBMCs. The PBMCs received 0.5 uM CFSE and serum-free culture with no added stimuli. TCRdb's copy holds only in-frame clones and misses some; the assay was immunoSEQ multiplex PCR. The sample carries roughly 12,000 clones, 80% to 90% recorded once. To note about this clone: Its antigen is still unknown.

The trim removed 4 bases at V and 0 bases at J, leaving 12 bases unmatched. The length of the CDR3 is 20 residues. Per the germline V gene, CDR1 is SGDLS and CDR2 is YYNGEE. This receptor was taken from a human donor with multiple sclerosis. The chain employs TRBV9 and TRBJ2-3; TRBD2 matches 15 bases. Material: PBMCs from blood kept in culture. The CDR3 protein is CASSSSTGTSGRKSTDTQYF. CDR3 nucleotides: TGTGCCAGCAGCTCATCGACCGGGACTAGCGGGAGGAAAAGCACAGATACGCAGTATTTT.